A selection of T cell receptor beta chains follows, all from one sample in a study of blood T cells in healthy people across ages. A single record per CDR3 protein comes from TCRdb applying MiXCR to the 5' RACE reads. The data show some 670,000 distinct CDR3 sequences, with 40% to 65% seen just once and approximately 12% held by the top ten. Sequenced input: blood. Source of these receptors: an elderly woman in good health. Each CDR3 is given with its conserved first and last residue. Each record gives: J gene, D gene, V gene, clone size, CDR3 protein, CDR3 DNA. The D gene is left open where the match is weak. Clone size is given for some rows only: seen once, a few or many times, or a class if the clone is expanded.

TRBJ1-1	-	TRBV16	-	CASSQQGVNTEAFF	TGTGCCAGCAGCCAACAAGGGGTGAACACTGAAGCTTTCTTT
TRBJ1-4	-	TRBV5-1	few	CASSLGPGNEKLFF	TGCGCCAGCAGCTTGGGGCCGGGTAATGAAAAACTGTTTTTT
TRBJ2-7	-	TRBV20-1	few	CSRSLPGRGINNEQYF	TGCAGTCGCAGTCTCCCGGGACGGGGGATAAACAATGAGCAGTACTTC
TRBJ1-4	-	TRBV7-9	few	CASSLNWGNEKLFF	TGTGCCAGCAGCTTAAACTGGGGAAATGAAAAACTGTTTTTT
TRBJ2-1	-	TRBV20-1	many	CSARDGLVEQFF	TGCAGTGCTAGAGATGGGTTAGTTGAGCAGTTCTTC
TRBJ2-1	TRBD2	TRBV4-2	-	CASSQDRFGGSSYNEQFF	TGTGCCAGCAGCCAAGATCGCTTCGGGGGGAGCTCCTACAATGAGCAGTTCTTC
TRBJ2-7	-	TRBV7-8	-	CASSLWGERGEQYF	TGTGCCAGCAGCCTCTGGGGAGAGAGAGGCGAGCAGTACTTC
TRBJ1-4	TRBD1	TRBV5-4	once	CASSSGDRVGGKLFF	TGTGCCAGCAGCTCCGGAGACAGGGTGGGGGGAAAACTGTTTTTT
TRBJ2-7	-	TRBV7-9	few	CASSPTGIYEQYF	TGTGCCAGCAGTCCCACAGGGATTTACGAGCAGTACTTC
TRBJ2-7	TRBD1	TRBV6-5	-	CASSRQGNCEQYF	TGTGCCAGCAGTAGACAGGGAAACTGCGAGCAGTACTTC
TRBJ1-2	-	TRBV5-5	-	CASSFASPYGYTF	TGTGCCAGCAGCTTTGCAAGCCCCTATGGCTACACCTTC
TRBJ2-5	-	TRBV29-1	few	CSVHLNSKETQYF	TGCAGCGTACACCTCAACTCAAAAGAGACCCAGTACTTC
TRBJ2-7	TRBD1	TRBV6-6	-	CASSPTWDRGDYEQYF	TGTGCCAGCAGTCCCACCTGGGACAGGGGGGACTACGAGCAGTACTTC
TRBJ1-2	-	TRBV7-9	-	CASSLEDRPYGYTF	TGTGCCAGCAGCTTAGAAGACAGACCCTATGGCTACACCTTC
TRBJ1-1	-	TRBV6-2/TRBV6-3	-	CASSQMSRTEAFF	TGTGCCAGCAGTCAGATGAGTCGGACTGAAGCTTTCTTT
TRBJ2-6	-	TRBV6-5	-	CASRTFSGANVLTF	TGTGCCAGCCGTACCTTCTCTGGGGCCAACGTCCTGACTTTC
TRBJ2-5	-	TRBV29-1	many	CSVEDLRLRGAQYF	TGCAGCGTTGAAGATCTGCGATTGAGAGGGGCCCAGTACTTC
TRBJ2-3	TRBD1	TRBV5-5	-	CASSLALDRGRTDTQYF	TGTGCCAGCAGCTTGGCCCTGGACAGGGGGCGAACAGATACGCAGTATTTT
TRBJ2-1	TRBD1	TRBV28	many	CASRLLQGIHEQFF	TGTGCCAGCAGGTTGCTACAGGGGATTCATGAGCAGTTCTTC
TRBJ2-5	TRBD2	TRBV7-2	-	CASSLVGGGSNEQYF	TGTGCCAGCAGCTTAGTTGGCGGGGGTTCCAATGAGCAGTACTTC
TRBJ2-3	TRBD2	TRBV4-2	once	CASRGASGGDTDTQYF	TGTGCCAGCAGAGGCGCTAGCGGGGGAGACACAGATACGCAGTATTTT
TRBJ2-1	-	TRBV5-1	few	CASSLNGAAVSSYNEQFF	TGCGCCAGCAGCTTGAACGGGGCCGCAGTAAGCTCCTACAATGAGCAGTTCTTC
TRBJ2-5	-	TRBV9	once	CASSVGDYQETQYF	TGTGCCAGCAGCGTAGGGGACTACCAAGAGACCCAGTACTTC
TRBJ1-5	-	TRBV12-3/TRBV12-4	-	CASSLEVASGKSAQHF	TGTGCCAGCAGCCTGGAGGTGGCAAGCGGTAAATCGGCCCAGCATTTT
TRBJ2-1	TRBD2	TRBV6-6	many	CASRPGGNEQFF	TGTGCCAGCAGGCCGGGAGGCAATGAGCAGTTCTTC
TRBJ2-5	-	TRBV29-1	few	CSVSLGETQYF	TGCAGCGTGTCGTTAGGAGAGACCCAGTACTTC
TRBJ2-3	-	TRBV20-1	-	CSAWTGNTQYF	TGCAGTGCTTGGACTGGAAATACGCAGTATTTT
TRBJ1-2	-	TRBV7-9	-	CASSLPVTNYGYTF	TGTGCCAGCAGCCTTCCGGTTACTAACTATGGCTACACCTTC
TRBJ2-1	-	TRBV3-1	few	CASSQNLGGAGLNEQFF	TGTGCCAGCAGCCAAAACCTAGGGGGAGCGGGGCTCAATGAGCAGTTCTTC
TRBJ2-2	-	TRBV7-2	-	CASSLNRVSGGELFF	TGTGCCAGCAGCTTGAACAGGGTATCCGGCGGGGAGCTGTTTTTT
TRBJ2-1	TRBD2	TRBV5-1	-	CASSLSGGLGNEQFF	TGCGCCAGCAGCTTAAGCGGGGGACTTGGGAATGAGCAGTTCTTC
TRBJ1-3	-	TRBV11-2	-	CASSLFNGGGNTIYF	TGTGCCAGCAGCCTTTTCAACGGCGGCGGAAACACCATATATTTT